One and the same sample provided the 17 T cell receptor beta chains below, sequenced in a study of cytomegalovirus exposure and HLA in healthy donors. The PCR employed 60 Vbeta primers together with 13 Jbeta primers. The assay was immunoSEQ multiplex PCR, and TCRdb's table has in-frame clones only and misses some. The sample shows 120,000 to 150,000 clones, roughly 80% of them seen only once. The sample consisted of PBMCs. The receptors shown here come from a woman aged 25 to 39 in good health and CMV-seronegative.

This chain uses TRBV5-4 with TRBJ1-5, with a possible D match to TRBD1 (6 bases). Germline values: CDR1 SGHNT, CDR2 YYREEE (reference sequence). The CDR3 has 13 residues. V was cut by 2 bases and J by 6 bases, with 9 bases left in between. The CDR3 spells CASSFGGGQPQHF. CDR3 DNA sequence: TGTGCCAGCAGCTTTGGGGGCGGTCAGCCCCAGCATTTT.

The chain uses TRBV18 and TRBJ2-1, with 8 positions matching TRBD1. This CDR3 is built from 16 residues. CDR1 and CDR2 (germline): KGHSH, LQKENI. V shed 6 bases and J 6 bases; nucleotides not matched to a gene: 13. Here the CDR3 DNA reads TGTGCCAGCTCGGAGGTCGACAGGGGCGGCCGCAATGAGCAGTTCTTC. Amino acid sequence: CASSEVDRGGRNEQFF.

The rearrangement uses TRBV7-9 and TRBJ1-1, with 10 bases fitting TRBD1. Losses at the gene ends were 11 bases for V and 1 base for J; bases not matched to a gene: 10. The CDR3 covers 15 residues. The germline gives CDR1 SEHNR, CDR2 FQNEAQ (reference sequence). CDR3 residues: CAERKGQGPNTEAFF. In DNA form, the CDR3 reads TGTGCCGAAAGAAAGGGACAGGGGCCGAACACTGAAGCTTTCTTT.

This chain connects TRBV23-1 to TRBJ2-1, with TRBD1 identical over 9 bases. TRBV23-1 is flagged as an ORF with uncertain function. This CDR3 has 17 residues. The J segment lost 5 bases and the V segment lost 0 bases, leaving 8 bases of the junction unmatched. This chain's CDR3 is CASSQSPSTGGHNEQFF. CDR3 DNA sequence: TGCGCCAGCAGTCAATCGCCCTCGACAGGGGGTCACAATGAGCAGTTCTTC.

The V gene is TRBV27, the J gene TRBJ1-1; the D is unclear. Looked up from germline, CDR1 is MNHEY and CDR2 is SMNVEV (reference sequence). V lost 0 bases and J lost 8, with 13 bases in between. The CDR3 is made up of 14 amino acids. The CDR3 loop is CASSLSTGLGEAFF. The CDR3 DNA is TGTGCCAGCAGTTTATCGACGGGTCTTGGAGAAGCTTTCTTT.

This clone was seen more than once but under ten times. V is TRBV10-3 and J is TRBJ1-2, with 9 bases identical to TRBD1. The ends lost 6 bases at V and 3 bases at J; junction bases unmatched: 5. In germline, CDR1 is ENHRY, CDR2 SYGVKD. The CDR3 is 14 amino acids. The CDR3 DNA reads TGTGCCATCAGGGGGACAGGGAGTGACTATGGCTACACCTTC. Protein product: CAIRGTGSDYGYTF.

V usage is TRBV4-1 and J usage is TRBJ1-1; tentatively, D is TRBD1 (6 bases). V lost 3 bases and J 5 bases, leaving 13 bases between the germline ends. The CDR3 spans 14 residues. From germline, CDR1 is MGHRA and CDR2 YSYEKL. The CDR3 region has the DNA TGCGCCAGCAGCCATTTCAGGGGAGGGACTGAAGCTTTCTTT. Protein product: CASSHFRGGTEAFF.

The V call is TRBV10-2, the J call TRBJ2-5; D is perhaps TRBD2 (6 bases). Trimming left V 3 bases short and J 2 bases short, with 13 bases between. There are 15 residues in the CDR3. CDR1 and CDR2 from the germline V gene are WSHSY and SAAADI. Here the CDR3 reads CASSDMAGTQETQYF. The CDR3, as DNA: TGCGCCAGCAGTGATATGGCGGGGACTCAAGAGACCCAGTACTTC.

The CDR3 loop is CASSLRGGTYNEQFF. The CDR3 nucleotides read TGTGCCAGCAGCTTACGCGGGGGCACATACAATGAGCAGTTCTTC. The chain has TRBV5-4 and TRBJ2-1, with D possibly matching TRBD2 (7 bases). This CDR3 spans 15 amino acids. Per germline, CDR1 SGHNT and CDR2 YYREEE (reference sequence). Trimming shortened V by 2 bases and J by 4 bases, and 13 bases separated the two germline ends.

This chain joins TRBV6-1 and TRBJ1-6; D not certain. CDR1 is MNHNS, CDR2 SASEGT, per germline. This CDR3 has 15 residues. Trimming took off 6 bases at V and 5 bases at J, with 14 bases between the two ends. The CDR3 bases are TGTGCCAGCAGAGGGAGCAACGCTCATAATTCACCCCTCCACTTT. Translated, it gives CASRGSNAHNSPLHF.

This clone was seen only a few times. This chain links TRBV2 with TRBJ2-7; no reliable D call. The CDR3 consists of 13 residues. CDR1 SNHLY and CDR2 FYNNEI come from the germline V gene. With 7 bases removed from V and 4 bases from J, the gap between germline ends came to 14 bases. The CDR3 DNA sequence: TGTGCCAGCACACAGATTATCGGTTACGAGCAGTACTTC. This translates into CASTQIIGYEQYF.

In its sample, this clone was seen a few times. The chain employs TRBV2 and TRBJ1-1; 7 positions agree with TRBD1. Germline lookup yields CDR1 SNHLY and CDR2 FYNNEI. V was clipped by 1 base and J by 3 bases; unmatched bases: 2. The CDR3 totals 14 residues. CDR3 region: CASSEEGAHTEAFF. The CDR3 DNA is TGTGCCAGCAGTGAAGAGGGGGCGCACACTGAAGCTTTCTTT. The whole variable domain, filled in from reference TRBV2 and TRBJ1-1, reads EPEVTQTPSHQVTQMGQEVILRCVPISNHLYFYWYRQILGQKVEFLVSFYNNEISEKSEIFDDQFSVERPDGSNFTLKIRSTKLEDSAMYFCASSEEGAHTEAFFGQGTRLTVV.

The chain uses TRBV15 and TRBJ2-1; TRBD2 aligns across 8 bases. Trimming cost V 6 bases and J 3 bases; bases outside gene matches: 4. Looked up from germline, CDR1 is LNHNV and CDR2 is YYDKDF (reference sequence). The CDR3 length is 14 residues. The CDR3 DNA follows: TGTGCCACCAGAGCCGGGACTAGCTACAATGAGCAGTTCTTC. Protein sequence: CATRAGTSYNEQFF. Combining the CDR3 with reference TRBV15 and TRBJ2-1 gives the whole variable domain DAMVIQNPRYQVTQFGKPVTLSCSQTLNHNVMYWYQQKSSQAPKLLFHYYDKDFNNEADTPDNFQSRRPNTSFCFLDIRSPGLGDTAMYLCATRAGTSYNEQFFGPGTRLTVL.

The genes are TRBV5-8 and TRBJ1-1; 9 bases are a match to TRBD1. Trimming removed 0 bases from V and 4 bases from J; junction bases left unmatched: 4. Germline CDR1 SGHTS, CDR2 YDEGEE. The CDR3 is 15 residues long. CDR3: CASSLGGQGGTEAFF. In DNA form, the CDR3 reads TGTGCCAGCAGCTTGGGGGGACAGGGTGGCACTGAAGCTTTCTTT.

This clone was seen more than once but under ten times. The J gene is TRBJ2-7, the V gene TRBV2; D remains ambiguous. Germline CDR1 and CDR2: SNHLY and FYNNEI. The V and J ends lost 4 bases and 2 bases respectively, with 12 bases between them. The CDR3 covers 14 residues. The CDR3 sequence is CASSGVRTAYEQYF. The CDR3 DNA reads as TGTGCCAGCAGTGGTGTGCGAACGGCCTACGAGCAGTACTTC.

The rearrangement uses TRBV5-6 and TRBJ2-1; TRBD2 matches 12 bases. Germline-derived CDR1 and CDR2 are SGHDT and YYEEEE. The CDR3 totals 16 residues. J lost 0 bases, V lost 4 bases, and 2 bases had no gene match. The CDR3 sequence is CASSLAGGSSYNEQFF. The CDR3 DNA reads as TGTGCCAGCAGCCTAGCGGGAGGGAGCTCCTACAATGAGCAGTTCTTC. The whole variable domain, remainder taken from reference TRBV5-6 and TRBJ2-1, is DAGVTQSPTHLIKTRGQQVTLRCSPKSGHDTVSWYQQALGQGPQFIFQYYEEEERQRGNFPDRFSGHQFPNYSSELNVNALLLGDSALYLCASSLAGGSSYNEQFFGPGTRLTVL.

V is TRBV13 and J is TRBJ1-6; D perhaps matches TRBD1 (6 bases). The V gene's germline CDR1 is PRHDT and CDR2 FYEKMQ (reference sequence). Trimming left V 6 bases short and J 3 bases short, with 9 bases between. The CDR3 runs 14 residues. This CDR3 reads CASSPGVYNSPLHF. The DNA of the CDR3 is TGTGCCAGCAGTCCAGGGGTCTATAATTCACCCCTCCACTTT.